The T cell receptor (beta chain) under discussion was sequenced for a study of control samples from healthy donors and cancer patients (dated by TCRdb to the early 2020s). The library was generated by the immunoSEQ multiplex PCR assay. TCRdb carries this immuneACCESS record with in-frame sequences only. Its versions omit some clonotypes, under half of them owing to an unresolved V gene in the studies checked, with the rest unexplained. The sample contains 71,000 or so clones, nearly 90% of them found a single time. The ten top clones hold under 20% of the sample. In regard to this clone: Its target antigen remains unknown. Base qualities are missing; no much larger clone stands one base away.

The germline V end is reduced by 4 bases and the J end by 2 bases; junction bases left unmatched: 8. The CDR3 numbers 16 residues from cysteine through phenylalanine. Just the 48-base CDR3 DNA is kept, in frame starting at base 1. CDR1 and CDR2 are drawn from the germline V gene: SGHRS, YFSETQ. This chain is built from TRBV5-1 and TRBJ2-3, with 9 junctional bases fitting TRBD1. The sequence was collected from a man aged 60 to 69 with lung cancer. Specimen: PBMCs. The nucleotides are TGCGCCAGCAGCCGACAGGGGGACACCTCCACAGATACGCAGTATTTT. It specifies CASSRQGDTSTDTQYF. With the rest looked up from the reference TRBV5-1 and TRBJ2-3 genes rather than sequenced, the full variable domain is KAGVTQTPRYLIKTRGQQVTLSCSPISGHRSVSWYQQTPGQGLQFLFEYFSETQRNKGNFPGRFSGRQFSNSRSEMNVSTLELGDSALYLCASSRQGDTSTDTQYFGPGTRLTVL.